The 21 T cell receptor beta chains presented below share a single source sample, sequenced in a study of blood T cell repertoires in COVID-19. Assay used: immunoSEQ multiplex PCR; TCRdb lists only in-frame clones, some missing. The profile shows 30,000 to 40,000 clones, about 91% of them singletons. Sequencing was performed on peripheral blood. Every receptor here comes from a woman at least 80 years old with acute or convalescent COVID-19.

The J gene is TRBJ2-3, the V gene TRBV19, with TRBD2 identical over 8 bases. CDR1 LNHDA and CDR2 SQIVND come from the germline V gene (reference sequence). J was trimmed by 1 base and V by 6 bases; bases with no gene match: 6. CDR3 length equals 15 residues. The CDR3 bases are TGTGCCAGTAGCCGGGGGGGGGCGGGCACAGATACGCAGTATTTT. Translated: CASSRGGAGTDTQYF.

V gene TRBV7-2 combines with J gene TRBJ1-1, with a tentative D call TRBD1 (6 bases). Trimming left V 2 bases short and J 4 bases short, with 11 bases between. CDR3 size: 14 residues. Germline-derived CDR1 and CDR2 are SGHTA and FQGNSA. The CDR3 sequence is CASSLQGRFTEAFF. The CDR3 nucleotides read TGTGCCAGCAGCTTACAGGGGCGGTTCACTGAAGCTTTCTTT.

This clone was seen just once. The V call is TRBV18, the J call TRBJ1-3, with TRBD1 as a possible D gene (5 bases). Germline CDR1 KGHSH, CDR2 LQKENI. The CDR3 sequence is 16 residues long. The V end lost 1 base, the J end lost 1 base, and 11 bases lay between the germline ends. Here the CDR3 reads CASSPLDSGSGNTIYF. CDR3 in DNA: TGTGCCAGCTCACCACTAGACAGTGGATCTGGAAACACCATATATTTT.

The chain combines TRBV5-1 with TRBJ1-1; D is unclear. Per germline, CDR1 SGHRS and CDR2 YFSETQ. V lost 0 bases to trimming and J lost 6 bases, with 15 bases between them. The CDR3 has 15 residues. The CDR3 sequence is CASSLGIVQNSEAFF. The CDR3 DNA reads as TGCGCCAGCAGCTTGGGTATCGTCCAAAACTCTGAAGCTTTCTTT.

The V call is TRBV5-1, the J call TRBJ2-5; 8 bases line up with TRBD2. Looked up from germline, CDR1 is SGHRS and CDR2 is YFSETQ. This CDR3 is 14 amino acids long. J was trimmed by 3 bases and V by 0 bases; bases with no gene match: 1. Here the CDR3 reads CASSLVSGEETQYF. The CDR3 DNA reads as TGCGCCAGCAGCTTGGTTAGCGGGGAAGAGACCCAGTACTTC.

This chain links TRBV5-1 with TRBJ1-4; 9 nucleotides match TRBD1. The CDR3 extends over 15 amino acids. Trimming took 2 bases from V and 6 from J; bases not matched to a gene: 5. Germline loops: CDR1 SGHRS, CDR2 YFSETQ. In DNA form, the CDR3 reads TGCGCCAGCAGCTTACAGGGGGCGCCGGATGAAAAACTGTTTTTT. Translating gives CASSLQGAPDEKLFF.

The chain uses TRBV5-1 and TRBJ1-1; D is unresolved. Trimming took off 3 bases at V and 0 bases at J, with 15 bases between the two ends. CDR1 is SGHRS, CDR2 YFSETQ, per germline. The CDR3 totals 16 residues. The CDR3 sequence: CASSSNLGQLNTEAFF. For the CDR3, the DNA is TGCGCCAGCAGCTCGAATTTGGGCCAGTTGAACACTGAAGCTTTCTTT.

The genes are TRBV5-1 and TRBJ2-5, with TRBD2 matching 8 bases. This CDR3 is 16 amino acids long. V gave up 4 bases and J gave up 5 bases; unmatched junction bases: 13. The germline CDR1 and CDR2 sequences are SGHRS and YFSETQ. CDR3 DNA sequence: TGCGCCAGCAGCATCACCGGGGGGGCCCTCCGGGAGACCCAGTACTTC. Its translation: CASSITGGALRETQYF. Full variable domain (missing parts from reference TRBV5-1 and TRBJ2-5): KAGVTQTPRYLIKTRGQQVTLSCSPISGHRSVSWYQQTPGQGLQFLFEYFSETQRNKGNFPGRFSGRQFSNSRSEMNVSTLELGDSALYLCASSITGGALRETQYFGPGTRLLVL.

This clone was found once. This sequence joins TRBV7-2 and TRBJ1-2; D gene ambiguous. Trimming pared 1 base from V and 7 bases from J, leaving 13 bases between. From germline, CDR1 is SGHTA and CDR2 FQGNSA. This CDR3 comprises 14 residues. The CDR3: CASSLELPPGGYTF. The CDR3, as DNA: TGTGCCAGCAGCTTAGAATTGCCTCCCGGTGGCTACACCTTC.

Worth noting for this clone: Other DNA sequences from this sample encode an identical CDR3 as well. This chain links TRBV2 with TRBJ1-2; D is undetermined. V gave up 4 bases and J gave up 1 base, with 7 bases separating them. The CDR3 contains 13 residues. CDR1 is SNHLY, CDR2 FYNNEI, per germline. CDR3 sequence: CASSGSGNYGYTF. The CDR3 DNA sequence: TGTGCCAGCAGTGGCTCCGGTAACTATGGCTACACCTTC.

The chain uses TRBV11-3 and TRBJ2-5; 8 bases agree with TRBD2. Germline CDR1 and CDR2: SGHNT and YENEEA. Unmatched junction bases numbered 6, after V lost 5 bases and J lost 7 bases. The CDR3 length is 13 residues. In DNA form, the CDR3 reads TGTGCCAGCAGCCCAGGGCTAGCGGGGACCCAGTACTTC. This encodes CASSPGLAGTQYF.

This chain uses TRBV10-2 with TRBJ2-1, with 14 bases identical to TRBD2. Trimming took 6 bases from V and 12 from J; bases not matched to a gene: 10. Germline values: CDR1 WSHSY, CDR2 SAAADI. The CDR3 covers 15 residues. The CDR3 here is CASRMTSGGAGLQFF. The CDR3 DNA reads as TGCGCCAGCAGAATGACTAGCGGGGGGGCTGGGTTGCAGTTCTTC.

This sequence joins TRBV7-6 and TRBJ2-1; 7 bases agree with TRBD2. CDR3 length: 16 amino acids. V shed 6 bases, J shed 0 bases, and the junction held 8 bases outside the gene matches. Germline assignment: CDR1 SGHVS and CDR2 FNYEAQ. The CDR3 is CASRLTAGSSYNEQFF. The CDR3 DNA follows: TGTGCCAGCAGGTTAACAGCGGGGAGCTCCTACAATGAGCAGTTCTTC.

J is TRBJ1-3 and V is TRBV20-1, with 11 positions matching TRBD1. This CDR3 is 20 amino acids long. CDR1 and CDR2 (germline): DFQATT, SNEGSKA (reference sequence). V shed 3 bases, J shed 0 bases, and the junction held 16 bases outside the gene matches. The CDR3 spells CSASTGQGAPVSGSGNTIYF. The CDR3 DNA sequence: TGCAGTGCTAGTACAGGACAGGGGGCCCCAGTATCCGGCTCTGGAAACACCATATATTTT.

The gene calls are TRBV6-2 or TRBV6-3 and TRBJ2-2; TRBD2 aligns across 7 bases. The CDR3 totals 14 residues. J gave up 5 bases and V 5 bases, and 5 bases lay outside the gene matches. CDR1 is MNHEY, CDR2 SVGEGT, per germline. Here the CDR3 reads CASSRAGWTGELFF. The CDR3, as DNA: TGTGCCAGCAGTAGAGCGGGGTGGACCGGGGAGCTGTTTTTT.

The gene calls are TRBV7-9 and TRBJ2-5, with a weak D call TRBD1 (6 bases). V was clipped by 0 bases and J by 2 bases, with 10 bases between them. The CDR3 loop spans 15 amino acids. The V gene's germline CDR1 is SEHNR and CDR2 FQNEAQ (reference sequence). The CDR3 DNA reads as TGTGCCAGCAGCTTAGCGGGGGCCGCACAAGAGACCCAGTACTTC. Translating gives CASSLAGAAQETQYF.

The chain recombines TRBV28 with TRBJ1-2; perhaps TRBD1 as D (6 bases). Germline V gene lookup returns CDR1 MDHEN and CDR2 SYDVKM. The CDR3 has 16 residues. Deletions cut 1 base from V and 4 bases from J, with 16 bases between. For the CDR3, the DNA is TGTGCCAGCAGTTTATTGGTCGGGGGGCAGGGCTATGGCTACACCTTC. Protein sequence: CASSLLVGGQGYGYTF.

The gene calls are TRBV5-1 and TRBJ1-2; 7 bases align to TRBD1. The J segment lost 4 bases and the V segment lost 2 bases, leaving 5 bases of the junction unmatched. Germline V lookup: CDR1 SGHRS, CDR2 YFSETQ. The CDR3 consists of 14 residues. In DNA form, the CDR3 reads TGCGCCAGCAGCTTCGAGGGGGCGAGCTATGGCTACACCTTC. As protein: CASSFEGASYGYTF.

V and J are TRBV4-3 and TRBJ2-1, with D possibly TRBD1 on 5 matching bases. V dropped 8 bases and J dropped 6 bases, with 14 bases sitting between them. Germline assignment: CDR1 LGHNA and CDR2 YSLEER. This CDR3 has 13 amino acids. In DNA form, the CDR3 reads TGCGCCAGCGCTTTGACAGTCAGCAATGAGCAGTTCTTC. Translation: CASALTVSNEQFF.

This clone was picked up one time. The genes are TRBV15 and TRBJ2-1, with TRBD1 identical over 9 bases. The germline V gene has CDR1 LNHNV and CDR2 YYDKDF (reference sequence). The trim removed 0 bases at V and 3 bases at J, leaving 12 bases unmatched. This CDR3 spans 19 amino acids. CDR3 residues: CATSREGQGPASNYNEQFF. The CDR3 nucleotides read TGTGCCACCAGCAGAGAGGGACAGGGACCCGCTTCGAACTACAATGAGCAGTTCTTC.

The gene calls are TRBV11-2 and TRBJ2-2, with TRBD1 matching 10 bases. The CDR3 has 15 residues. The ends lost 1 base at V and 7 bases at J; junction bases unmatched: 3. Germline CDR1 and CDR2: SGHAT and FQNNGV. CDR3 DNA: TGTGCCAGCAGCTTAGGACAGGGGGCGATCGGGGAGCTGTTTTTT. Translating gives CASSLGQGAIGELFF. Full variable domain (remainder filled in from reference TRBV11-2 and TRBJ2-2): EAGVAQSPRYKIIEKRQSVAFWCNPISGHATLYWYQQILGQGPKLLIQFQNNGVVDDSQLPKDRFSAERLKGVDSTLKIQPAKLEDSAVYLCASSLGQGAIGELFFGEGSRLTVL.